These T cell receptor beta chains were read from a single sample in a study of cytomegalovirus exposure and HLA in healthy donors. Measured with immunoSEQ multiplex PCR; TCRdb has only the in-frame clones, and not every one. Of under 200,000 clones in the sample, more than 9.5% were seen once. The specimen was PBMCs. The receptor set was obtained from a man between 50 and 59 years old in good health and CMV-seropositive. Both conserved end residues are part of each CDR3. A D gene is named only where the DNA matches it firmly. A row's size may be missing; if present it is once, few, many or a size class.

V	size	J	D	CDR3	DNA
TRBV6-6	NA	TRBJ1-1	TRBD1	CASLPPWDSEAFF	TGTGCCAGCCTACCTCCATGGGACAGTGAAGCTTTCTTT
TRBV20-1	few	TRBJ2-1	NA	CSAAENEQFF	TGCAGTGCTGCGGAAAATGAGCAGTTCTTC
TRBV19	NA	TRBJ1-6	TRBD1	CASSIDGQGAGSPLHF	TGTGCCAGTAGTATAGACGGACAGGGGGCTGGGTCACCCCTCCACTTT
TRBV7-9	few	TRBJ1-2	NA	CASSHGTF	TGTGCCAGCAGCCACGGCACCTTC
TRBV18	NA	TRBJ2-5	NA	CASSPPGWETQYF	TGTGCCAGCTCACCCCCAGGGTGGGAGACCCAGTACTTC
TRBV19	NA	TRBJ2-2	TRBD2	CASSIAGGLAGELFF	TGTGCCAGTAGTATAGCGGGGGGGCTCGCCGGGGAGCTGTTTTTT
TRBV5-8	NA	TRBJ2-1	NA	CASSLAGNEQFF	TGTGCCAGCAGCTTGGCCGGCAATGAGCAGTTCTTC
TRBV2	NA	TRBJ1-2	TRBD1	CASSGTGGADYGYTF	TGTGCCAGCAGTGGGACAGGGGGCGCAGACTATGGCTACACCTTC
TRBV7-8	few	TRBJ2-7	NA	CASRRERPFYEQYF	TGTGCCAGCAGACGAGAACGTCCTTTCTACGAGCAGTACTTC
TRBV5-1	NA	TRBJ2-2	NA	CASSLPMNTGELFF	TGCGCCAGCAGCCTACCGATGAACACCGGGGAGCTGTTTTTT
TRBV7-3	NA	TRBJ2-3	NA	CASSLVSGGRDTQYF	TGTGCCAGCAGCTTAGTTTCCGGGGGGCGAGATACGCAGTATTTT
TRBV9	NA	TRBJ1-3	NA	CASSVASGVGNTIYF	TGTGCCAGCAGCGTAGCGTCAGGGGTAGGAAACACCATATATTTT